Listed below are T cell receptor beta chains from one sample, sequenced in a study of cytomegalovirus exposure and HLA in healthy donors. This table comes from immunoSEQ multiplex PCR, and its TCRdb copy is limited to in-frame clones, with some not included. The profile shows fewer than 140,000 clones, 70% to 80% of them singletons. Sample: PBMCs. These TCRs come from a boy between 10 and 17 years old in good health and CMV-seronegative. CDR3s include the opening cysteine and the closing phenylalanine or tryptophan. A D gene is named only where the DNA matches it firmly. Rows give clone size only sometimes, using once, few, many, or a class for an expanded clone.

D gene	clone size	V gene	J gene	CDR3 protein	CDR3 DNA
NA	NA	TRBV6-5	TRBJ1-5	CASSPTGVLNQPQHF	TGTGCCAGCAGCCCGACAGGAGTCTTAAATCAGCCCCAGCATTTT
NA	few	TRBV28	TRBJ1-2	CASSFRSGGWGYTF	TGTGCCAGCAGTTTTAGGTCGGGGGGGTGGGGCTACACCTTC
TRBD2	NA	TRBV4-1	TRBJ2-1	CASSQVDLGLAGGNEQFF	TGCGCCAGCAGCCAAGTGGATTTGGGGCTAGCGGGAGGGAATGAGCAGTTCTTC
TRBD2	NA	TRBV27	TRBJ2-1	CASCLAGVFPNEQFF	TGTGCCAGCTGTCTAGCGGGAGTATTCCCCAATGAGCAGTTCTTC
NA	NA	TRBV2	TRBJ1-5	CASSGEAGQPQHF	TGTGCCAGCAGTGGGGAGGCAGGTCAGCCCCAGCATTTT
NA	NA	TRBV7-2	TRBJ2-7	CASSKSRWTSYEQYF	TGTGCCAGCAGCAAAAGCCGGTGGACTTCCTACGAGCAGTACTTC
TRBD1	NA	TRBV25-1	TRBJ1-4	CASSQGEIANEKLFF	TGTGCCAGCAGCCAGGGGGAGATTGCTAATGAAAAACTGTTTTTT
NA	few	TRBV6-5	TRBJ2-2	CASSYSGTHTGELFF	TGTGCCAGCAGTTACTCTGGGACTCACACCGGGGAGCTGTTTTTT
NA	NA	TRBV7-3	TRBJ2-2	CASSLTAGVGTGELFF	TGTGCCAGCAGCTTAACGGCAGGGGTTGGCACCGGGGAGCTGTTTTTT
NA	NA	TRBV10-1	TRBJ2-2	CASRAGTEDTGELFF	TGCGCCAGCAGAGCCGGGACTGAGGACACCGGGGAGCTGTTTTTT
NA	NA	TRBV14	TRBJ2-7	CASSPLLGGYEQYF	TGTGCCAGCAGCCCATTATTGGGGGGCTACGAGCAGTACTTC
NA	NA	TRBV28	TRBJ1-5	CASNPPTGSLQPQHF	TGTGCCAGCAACCCCCCGACAGGATCCCTTCAGCCCCAGCATTTT
NA	NA	TRBV28	TRBJ1-6	CASHRGSYNSPLHF	TGTGCCAGCCACAGAGGGTCCTATAATTCACCCCTCCACTTT
NA	NA	TRBV7-6	TRBJ1-3	CASSSSSSGNTIYF	TGTGCCAGCAGCTCCTCCAGCTCTGGAAACACCATATATTTT
TRBD2	once	TRBV5-1	TRBJ2-1	CASSVRSSGNEQFF	TGCGCCAGCAGCGTAAGATCTAGCGGGAATGAGCAGTTCTTC